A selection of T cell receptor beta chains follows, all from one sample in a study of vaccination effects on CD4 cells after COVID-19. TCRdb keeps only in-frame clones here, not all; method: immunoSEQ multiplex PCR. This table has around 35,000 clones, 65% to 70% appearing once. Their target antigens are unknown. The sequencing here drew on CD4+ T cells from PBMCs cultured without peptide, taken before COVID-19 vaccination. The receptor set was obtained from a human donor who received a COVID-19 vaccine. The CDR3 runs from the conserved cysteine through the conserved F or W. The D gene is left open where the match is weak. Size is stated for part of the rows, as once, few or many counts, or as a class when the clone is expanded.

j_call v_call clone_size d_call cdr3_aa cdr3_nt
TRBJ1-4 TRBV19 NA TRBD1 CASSIVGQGREKLFF TGTGCCAGTAGTATTGTGGGACAGGGTCGCGAAAAACTGTTTTTT
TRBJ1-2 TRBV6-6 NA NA CASSYRTTGTQRGYTF TGTGCCAGCAGTTACCGCACAACAGGGACACAACGGGGCTACACCTTC
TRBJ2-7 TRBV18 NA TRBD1 CASSLGTGVYEQYF TGTGCCAGCTCGCTCGGGACAGGGGTATACGAGCAGTACTTC
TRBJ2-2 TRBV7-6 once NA CASSSTPQDTGELFF TGTGCCAGCAGCTCCACCCCCCAGGACACCGGGGAGCTGTTTTTT
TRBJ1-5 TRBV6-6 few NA CASSAGTAFNQPQHF TGTGCCAGCAGTGCCGGGACCGCATTCAATCAGCCCCAGCATTTT
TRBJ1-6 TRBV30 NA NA CAWIGRSSYNSPLHF TGTGCCTGGATCGGCAGGAGCTCCTATAATTCACCCCTCCACTTT
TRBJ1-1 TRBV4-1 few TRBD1 CASSQGQNRGGGAFF TGCGCCAGCAGCCAAGGCCAAAACAGGGGCGGAGGAGCTTTCTTT
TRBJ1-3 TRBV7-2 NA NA CASSLGQGNTIYF TGTGCCAGCAGCTTAGGTCAGGGAAACACCATATATTTT
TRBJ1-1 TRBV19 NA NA CASSIQDGTMNTEAFF TGTGCCAGTAGTATCCAGGATGGCACCATGAACACTGAAGCTTTCTTT
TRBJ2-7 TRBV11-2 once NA CASSLSSGGLASYEQYF TGTGCCAGCAGCCTATCCTCGGGTGGTTTGGCTTCCTACGAGCAGTACTTC
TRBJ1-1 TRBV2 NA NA CASKSTGDYEAFF TGTGCCAGCAAATCGACAGGAGACTACGAAGCTTTCTTT
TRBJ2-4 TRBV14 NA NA CASGSGGNIQYF TGTGCCAGCGGATCCGGCGGAAACATTCAGTACTTC
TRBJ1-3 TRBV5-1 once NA CASSSAGAGNTIYF TGCGCCAGCAGCTCGGCGGGGGCCGGAAACACCATATATTTT
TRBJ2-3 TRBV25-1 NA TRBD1 CASSLGATGRTDTQYF TGTGCCAGCAGCTTAGGTGCGACAGGGCGCACAGATACGCAGTATTTT
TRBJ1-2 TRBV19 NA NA CASSILLTGNYGYTF TGTGCCAGTAGTATTCTCCTCACAGGGAACTATGGCTACACCTTC
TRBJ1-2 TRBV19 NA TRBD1 CASKSGQDSYGYTF TGTGCCAGTAAATCCGGACAGGATAGCTATGGCTACACCTTC
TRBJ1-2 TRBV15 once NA CATSPGPVVGYTF TGTGCCACCAGCCCCGGGCCCGTTGTGGGCTACACCTTC
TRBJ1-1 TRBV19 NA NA CASSILWTENTEAFF TGTGCCAGTAGTATTCTTTGGACAGAGAACACTGAAGCTTTCTTT
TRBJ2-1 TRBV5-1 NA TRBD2 CASSERGRSYNEQFF TGCGCCAGCAGCGAGCGGGGCCGCTCCTACAATGAGCAGTTCTTC
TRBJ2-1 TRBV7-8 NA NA CASSLFPSSDNEQFF TGTGCCAGCAGCTTATTTCCTAGCTCTGACAATGAGCAGTTCTTC
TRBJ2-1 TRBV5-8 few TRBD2 CASSHLAGRGEQFF TGTGCCAGCAGCCATCTAGCGGGGCGTGGTGAGCAGTTCTTC
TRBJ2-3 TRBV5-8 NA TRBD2 CASSFSSGGAWDTQYF TGTGCCAGCAGCTTTTCTAGCGGGGGGGCCTGGGATACGCAGTATTTT
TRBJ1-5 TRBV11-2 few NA CASSLTNRRPQHF TGTGCCAGCAGCTTAACGAACAGGAGGCCCCAGCATTTT
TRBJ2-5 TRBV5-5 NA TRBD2 CASSIGLAGGETQYF TGTGCCAGCAGCATTGGACTAGCGGGAGGAGAGACCCAGTACTTC
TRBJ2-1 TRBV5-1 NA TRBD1 CASSLGPQGEVYNEQFF TGCGCCAGCAGCTTGGGCCCACAGGGGGAGGTATACAATGAGCAGTTCTTC
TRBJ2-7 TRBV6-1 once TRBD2 CASSESRWEAGGPDEQYF TGTGCCAGCAGTGAGTCACGGTGGGAAGCGGGAGGGCCCGACGAGCAGTACTTC
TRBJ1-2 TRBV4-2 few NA CASSQEGQRVYGYTF TGTGCCAGCAGCCAAGAAGGTCAGCGGGTCTATGGCTACACCTTC
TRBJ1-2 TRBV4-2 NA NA CASSANSISAEGYTF TGTGCCAGCAGCGCAAACTCTATCAGCGCGGAGGGCTACACCTTC
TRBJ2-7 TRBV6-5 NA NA CASSYSARSSSYEQYF TGTGCCAGCAGTTACTCGGCTCGCTCAAGCTCCTACGAGCAGTACTTC
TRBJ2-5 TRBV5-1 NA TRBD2 CASSLLPRGAAETQYF TGCGCCAGCAGCTTGCTGCCGCGGGGGGCGGCGGAGACCCAGTACTTC
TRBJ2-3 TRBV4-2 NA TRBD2 CASSHIAGGSTDTQYF TGTGCCAGCAGCCATATAGCGGGGGGTAGCACAGATACGCAGTATTTT
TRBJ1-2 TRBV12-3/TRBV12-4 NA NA CASSPTTPNGYTF TGTGCCAGCAGTCCAACCACTCCCAATGGCTACACCTTC
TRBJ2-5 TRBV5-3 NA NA CARSPTSLQETQYF TGTGCCAGAAGCCCCACTAGTCTCCAAGAGACCCAGTACTTC
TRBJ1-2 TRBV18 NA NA CASSPNHYGTLKDGYTF TGTGCCAGCTCACCAAATCACTACGGGACACTAAAGGATGGCTACACCTTC
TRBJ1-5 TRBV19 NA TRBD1 CATLDPGQGFYQPQHF TGTGCCACCCTAGATCCGGGACAGGGATTCTATCAGCCCCAGCATTTT
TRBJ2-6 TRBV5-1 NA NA CASSFSLSGANVLTF TGCGCCAGCAGCTTCTCTCTCTCTGGGGCCAACGTCCTGACTTTC
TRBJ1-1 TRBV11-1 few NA CASSRQVNTEAFF TGTGCCAGCAGTCGACAGGTGAACACTGAAGCTTTCTTT
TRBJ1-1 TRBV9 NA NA CASSLGQNTEAFF TGTGCCAGCAGCTTGGGACAGAACACTGAAGCTTTCTTT
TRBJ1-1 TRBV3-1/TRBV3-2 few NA CASSQVRGHILNTEAFF TGTGCCAGCAGCCAAGTACGGGGGCATATTTTGAACACTGAAGCTTTCTTT
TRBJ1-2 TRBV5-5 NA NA CASSLGGADNYGYTF TGTGCCAGCAGCTTGGGGGGCGCAGATAACTATGGCTACACCTTC
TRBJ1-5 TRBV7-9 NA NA CASSSSGTSSDQPQHF TGTGCCAGCAGCTCCTCCGGGACATCCTCTGATCAGCCCCAGCATTTT
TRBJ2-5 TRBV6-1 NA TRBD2 CASSESLAGGQETQYF TGTGCCAGCAGTGAATCCCTAGCGGGGGGACAAGAGACCCAGTACTTC
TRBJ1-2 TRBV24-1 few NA CATSDPTEGNYGYTF TGTGCCACCAGTGATCCAACAGAGGGAAACTATGGCTACACCTTC
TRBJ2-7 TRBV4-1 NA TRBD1 CASSPWTGVSNEQYF TGCGCCAGCAGCCCCTGGACAGGGGTTAGCAACGAGCAGTACTTC
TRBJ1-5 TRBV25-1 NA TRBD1 CASSPRDSEYQPQHF TGTGCCAGCAGTCCAAGGGACAGTGAATATCAGCCCCAGCATTTT
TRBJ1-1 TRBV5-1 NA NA CASSPSELNTEAFF TGCGCCAGCAGCCCTAGTGAGTTGAACACTGAAGCTTTCTTT
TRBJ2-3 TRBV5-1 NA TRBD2 CASSPGTSGTSTDTQYF TGCGCCAGCAGCCCAGGGACTAGCGGGACTAGCACAGATACGCAGTATTTT